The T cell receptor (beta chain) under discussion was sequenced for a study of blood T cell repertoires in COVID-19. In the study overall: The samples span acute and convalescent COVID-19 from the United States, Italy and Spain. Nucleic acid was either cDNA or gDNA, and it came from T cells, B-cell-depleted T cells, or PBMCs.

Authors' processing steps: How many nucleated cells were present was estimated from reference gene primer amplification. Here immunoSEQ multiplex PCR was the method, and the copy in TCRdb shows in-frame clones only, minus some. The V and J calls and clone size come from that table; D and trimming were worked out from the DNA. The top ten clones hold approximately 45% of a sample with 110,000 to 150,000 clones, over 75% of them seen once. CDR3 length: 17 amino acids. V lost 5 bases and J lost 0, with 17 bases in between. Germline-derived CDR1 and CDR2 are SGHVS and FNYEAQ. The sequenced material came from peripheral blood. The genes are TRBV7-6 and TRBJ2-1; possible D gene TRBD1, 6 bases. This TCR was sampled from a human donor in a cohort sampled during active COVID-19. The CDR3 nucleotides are TGTGCCAGCAGCGGGTGGGGGCGGACACCCTCCTACAATGAGCAGTTCTTC. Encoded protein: CASSGWGRTPSYNEQFF. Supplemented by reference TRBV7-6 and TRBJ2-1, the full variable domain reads GAGVSQSPRYKVTKRGQDVALRCDPISGHVSLYWYRQALGQGPEFLTYFNYEAQQDKSGLPNDRFSAERPEGSISTLTIQRTEQRDSAMYRCASSGWGRTPSYNEQFFGPGTRLTVL.